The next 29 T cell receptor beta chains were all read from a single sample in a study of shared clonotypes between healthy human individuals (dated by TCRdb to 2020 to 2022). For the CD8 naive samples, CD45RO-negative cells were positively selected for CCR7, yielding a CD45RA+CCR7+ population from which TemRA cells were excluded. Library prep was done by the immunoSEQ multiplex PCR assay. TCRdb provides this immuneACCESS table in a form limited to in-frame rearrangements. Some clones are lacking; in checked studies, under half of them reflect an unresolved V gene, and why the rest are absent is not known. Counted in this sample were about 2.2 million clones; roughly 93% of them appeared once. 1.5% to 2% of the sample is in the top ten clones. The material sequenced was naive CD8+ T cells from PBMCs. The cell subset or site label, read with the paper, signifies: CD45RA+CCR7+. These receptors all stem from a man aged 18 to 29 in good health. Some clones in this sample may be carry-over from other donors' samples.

In nucleotides, the CDR3 is TGTGCCAGCAGTCTATCGGACAGGGGGACTAACTATGGCTACACCTTC. Amino acids: CASSLSDRGTNYGYTF. The V gene is TRBV28, the J gene TRBJ1-2, with TRBD1 identical over 10 bases. The CDR3 loop spans 16 amino acids. Unmatched junction bases numbered 6, after V lost 5 bases and J lost 0 bases. Germline V gene sequence: CDR1 MDHEN, CDR2 SYDVKM.

The CDR3 loop is CASSGPTGWTHEQYF. The CDR3 DNA follows: TGTGCCAGCAGTGGCCCGACAGGGTGGACCCACGAGCAGTACTTC. The chain couples TRBV6-1 to TRBJ2-7; 7 bases map to TRBD1. Germline loops: CDR1 MNHNS, CDR2 SASEGT. The CDR3 totals 15 residues. The junction had 11 bases not matched to a gene; V was cut back by 4 bases and J by 5 bases.

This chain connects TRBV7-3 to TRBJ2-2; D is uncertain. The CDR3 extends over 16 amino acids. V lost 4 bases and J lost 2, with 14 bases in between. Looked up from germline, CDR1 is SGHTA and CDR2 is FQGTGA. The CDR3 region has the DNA TGTGCCAGCAGCTCCACGACCCGTGGAAACACCGGGGAGCTGTTTTTT. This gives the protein CASSSTTRGNTGELFF.

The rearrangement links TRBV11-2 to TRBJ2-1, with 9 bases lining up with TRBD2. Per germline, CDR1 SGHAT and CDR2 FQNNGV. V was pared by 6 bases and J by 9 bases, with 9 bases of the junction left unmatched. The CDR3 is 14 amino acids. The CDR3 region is CASRRLAEGGEQFF. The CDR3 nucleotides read TGTGCCAGCAGACGACTAGCGGAAGGGGGTGAGCAGTTCTTC.

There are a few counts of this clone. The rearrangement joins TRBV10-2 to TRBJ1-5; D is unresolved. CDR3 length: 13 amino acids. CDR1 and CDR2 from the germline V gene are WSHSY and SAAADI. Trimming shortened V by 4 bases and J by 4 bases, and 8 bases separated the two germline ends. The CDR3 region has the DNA TGCGCCAGCAGTGTAGGGCAGAATCAGCCCCAGCATTTT. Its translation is CASSVGQNQPQHF.

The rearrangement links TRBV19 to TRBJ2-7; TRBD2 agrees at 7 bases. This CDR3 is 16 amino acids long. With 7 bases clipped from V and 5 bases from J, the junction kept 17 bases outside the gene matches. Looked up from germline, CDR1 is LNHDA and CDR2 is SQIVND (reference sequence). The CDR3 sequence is CASTPATGGMGDEQYF. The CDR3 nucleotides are TGTGCCAGTACCCCCGCCACGGGAGGCATGGGGGACGAGCAGTACTTC.

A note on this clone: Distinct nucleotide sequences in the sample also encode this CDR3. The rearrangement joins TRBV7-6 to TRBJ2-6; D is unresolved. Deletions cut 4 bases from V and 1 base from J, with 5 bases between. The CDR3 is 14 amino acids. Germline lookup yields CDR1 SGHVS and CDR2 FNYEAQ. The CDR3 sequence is CASSSRSGANVLTF. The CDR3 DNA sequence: TGTGCCAGCAGCTCAAGATCTGGGGCCAACGTCCTGACTTTC.

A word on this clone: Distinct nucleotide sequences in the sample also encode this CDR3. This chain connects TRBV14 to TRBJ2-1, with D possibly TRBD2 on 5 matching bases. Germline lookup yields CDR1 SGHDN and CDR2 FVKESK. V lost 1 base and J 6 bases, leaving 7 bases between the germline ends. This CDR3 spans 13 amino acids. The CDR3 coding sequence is TGTGCCAGCAGCCAAGGACTATCCAATGAGCAGTTCTTC. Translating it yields CASSQGLSNEQFF.

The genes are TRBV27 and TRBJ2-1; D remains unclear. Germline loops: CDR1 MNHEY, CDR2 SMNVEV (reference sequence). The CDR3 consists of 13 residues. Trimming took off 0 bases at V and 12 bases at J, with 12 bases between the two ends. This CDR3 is CASSLSAGTAQFF. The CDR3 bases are TGTGCCAGCAGTTTATCGGCAGGTACGGCGCAGTTCTTC.

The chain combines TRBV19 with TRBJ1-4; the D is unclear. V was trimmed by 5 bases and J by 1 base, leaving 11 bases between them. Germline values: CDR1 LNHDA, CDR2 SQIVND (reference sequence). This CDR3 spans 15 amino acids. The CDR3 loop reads CASSAFRGTNEKLFF. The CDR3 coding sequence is TGTGCCAGTAGTGCCTTTCGGGGAACTAATGAAAAACTGTTTTTT.

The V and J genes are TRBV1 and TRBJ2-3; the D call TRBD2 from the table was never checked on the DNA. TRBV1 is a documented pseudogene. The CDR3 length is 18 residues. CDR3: CTSSQADRPGVGTDTQYF. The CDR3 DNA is TGCACCAGCAGCCAGGCGGATCGACCGGGAGTTGGCACAGATACGCAGTATTTT.

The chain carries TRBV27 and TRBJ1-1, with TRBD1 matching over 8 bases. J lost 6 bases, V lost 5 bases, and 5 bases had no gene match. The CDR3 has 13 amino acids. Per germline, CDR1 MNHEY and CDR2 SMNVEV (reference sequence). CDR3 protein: CASSKLQGAEAFF. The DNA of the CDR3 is TGTGCCAGCAGTAAGCTACAGGGGGCTGAAGCTTTCTTT.

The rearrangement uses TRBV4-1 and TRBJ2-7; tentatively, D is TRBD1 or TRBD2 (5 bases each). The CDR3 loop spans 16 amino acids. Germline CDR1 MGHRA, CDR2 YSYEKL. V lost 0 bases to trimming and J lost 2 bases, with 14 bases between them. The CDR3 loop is CASSQDTGTRTYEQYF. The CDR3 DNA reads TGCGCCAGCAGCCAAGATACGGGGACCCGGACCTACGAGCAGTACTTC.

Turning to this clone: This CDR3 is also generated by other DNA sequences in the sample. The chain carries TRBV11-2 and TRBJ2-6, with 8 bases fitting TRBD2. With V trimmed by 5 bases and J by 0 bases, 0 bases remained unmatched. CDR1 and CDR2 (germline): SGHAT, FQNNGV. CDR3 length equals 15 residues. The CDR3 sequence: CASSLAGSGANVLTF. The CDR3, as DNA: TGTGCCAGCAGCCTAGCGGGCTCTGGGGCCAACGTCCTGACTTTC. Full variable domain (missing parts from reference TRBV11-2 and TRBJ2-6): EAGVAQSPRYKIIEKRQSVAFWCNPISGHATLYWYQQILGQGPKLLIQFQNNGVVDDSQLPKDRFSAERLKGVDSTLKIQPAKLEDSAVYLCASSLAGSGANVLTFGAGSRLTVL.

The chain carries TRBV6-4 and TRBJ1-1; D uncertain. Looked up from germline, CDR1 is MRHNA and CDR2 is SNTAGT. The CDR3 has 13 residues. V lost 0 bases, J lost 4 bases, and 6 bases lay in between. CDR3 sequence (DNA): TGTGCCAGCAGTGACTCTGGCAGCACTGAAGCTTTCTTT. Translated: CASSDSGSTEAFF.

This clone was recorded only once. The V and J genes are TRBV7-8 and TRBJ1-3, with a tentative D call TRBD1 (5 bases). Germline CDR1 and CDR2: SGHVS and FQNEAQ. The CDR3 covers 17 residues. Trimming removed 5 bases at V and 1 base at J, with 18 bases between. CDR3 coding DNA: TGTGCCAGCAGCCCCCGGGGGGGGTATCTTTCTGGAAACACCATATATTTT. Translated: CASSPRGGYLSGNTIYF.

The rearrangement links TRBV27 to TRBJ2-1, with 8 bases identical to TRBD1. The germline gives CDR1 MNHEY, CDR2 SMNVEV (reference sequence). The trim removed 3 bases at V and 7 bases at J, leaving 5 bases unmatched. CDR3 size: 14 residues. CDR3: CASSFQGAGNEQFF. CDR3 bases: TGTGCCAGCAGTTTTCAGGGGGCAGGGAATGAGCAGTTCTTC.

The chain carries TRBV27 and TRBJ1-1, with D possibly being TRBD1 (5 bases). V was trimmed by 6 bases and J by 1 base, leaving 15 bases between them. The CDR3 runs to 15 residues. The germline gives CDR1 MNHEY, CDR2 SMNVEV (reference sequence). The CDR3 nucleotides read TGTGCCAGCAGCCCTGGGGGGGTTCGGAACACTGAAGCTTTCTTT. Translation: CASSPGGVRNTEAFF.

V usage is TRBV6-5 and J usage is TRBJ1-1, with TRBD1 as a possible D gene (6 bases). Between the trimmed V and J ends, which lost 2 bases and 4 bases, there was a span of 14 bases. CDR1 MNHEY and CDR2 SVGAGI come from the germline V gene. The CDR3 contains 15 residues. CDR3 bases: TGTGCCAGCAGTTACCTGGGGGGGCCGCCCACTGAAGCTTTCTTT. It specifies CASSYLGGPPTEAFF.

In nucleotides, the CDR3 is TGTGCCAGCAGTGGGAACCCGCTGCCCGGGACTAAAGAGACCCAGTACTTC. Translation: CASSGNPLPGTKETQYF. The chain joins TRBV6-1 to TRBJ2-5; 7 bases are shared with TRBD2. Unmatched junction bases numbered 14, after V lost 4 bases and J lost 3 bases. The germline gives CDR1 MNHNS, CDR2 SASEGT. CDR3 length: 17 residues.

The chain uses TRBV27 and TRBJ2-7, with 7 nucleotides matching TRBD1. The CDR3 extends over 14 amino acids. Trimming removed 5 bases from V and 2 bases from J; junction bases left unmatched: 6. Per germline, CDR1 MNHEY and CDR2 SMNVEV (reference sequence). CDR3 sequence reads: CASSHRGPTYEQYF. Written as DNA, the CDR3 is TGTGCCAGCAGTCACAGGGGACCCACCTACGAGCAGTACTTC.

The CDR3 spells CASTTRTSVNTDTQYF. Written as DNA, the CDR3 is TGTGCCAGCACCACAAGGACTAGCGTAAACACAGATACGCAGTATTTT. The chain recombines TRBV27 with TRBJ2-3, with 9 bases aligning to TRBD2. J was trimmed by 2 bases and V by 7 bases; bases with no gene match: 10. Germline loops: CDR1 MNHEY, CDR2 SMNVEV (reference sequence). The CDR3 is 16 residues long.

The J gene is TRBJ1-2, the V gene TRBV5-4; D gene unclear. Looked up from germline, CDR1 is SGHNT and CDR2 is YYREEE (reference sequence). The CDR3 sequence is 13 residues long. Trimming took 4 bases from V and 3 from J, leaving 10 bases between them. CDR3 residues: CASSEGIYYGYTF. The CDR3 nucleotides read TGTGCCAGCAGCGAAGGCATTTACTATGGCTACACCTTC.

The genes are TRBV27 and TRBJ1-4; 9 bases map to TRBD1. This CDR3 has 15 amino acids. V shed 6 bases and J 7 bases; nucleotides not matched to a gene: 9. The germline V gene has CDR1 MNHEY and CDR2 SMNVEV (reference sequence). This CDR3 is CASRPTGGAVEKLFF. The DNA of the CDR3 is TGTGCCAGCAGACCAACAGGGGGCGCGGTTGAAAAACTGTTTTTT. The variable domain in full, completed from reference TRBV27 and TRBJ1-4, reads EAQVTQNPRYLITVTGKKLTVTCSQNMNHEYMSWYRQDPGLGLRQIYYSMNVEVTDKGDVPEGYKVSRKEKRNFPLILESPSPNQTSLYFCASRPTGGAVEKLFFGSGTQLSVL.

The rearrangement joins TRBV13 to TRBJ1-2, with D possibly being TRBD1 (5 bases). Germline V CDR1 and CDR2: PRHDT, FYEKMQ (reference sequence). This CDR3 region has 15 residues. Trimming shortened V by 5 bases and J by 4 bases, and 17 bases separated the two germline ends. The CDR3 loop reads CASSPVRGRAYGYTF. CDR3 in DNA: TGTGCCAGCAGCCCCGTGCGGGGGAGGGCCTATGGCTACACCTTC.

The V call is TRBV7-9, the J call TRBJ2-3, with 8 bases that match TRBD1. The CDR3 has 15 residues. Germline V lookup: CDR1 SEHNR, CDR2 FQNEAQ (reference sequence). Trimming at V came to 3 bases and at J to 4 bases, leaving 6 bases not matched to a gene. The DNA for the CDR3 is TGTGCCAGCAGCTTGACAGGGGCCCTACCAGATACGCAGTATTTT. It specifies CASSLTGALPDTQYF.

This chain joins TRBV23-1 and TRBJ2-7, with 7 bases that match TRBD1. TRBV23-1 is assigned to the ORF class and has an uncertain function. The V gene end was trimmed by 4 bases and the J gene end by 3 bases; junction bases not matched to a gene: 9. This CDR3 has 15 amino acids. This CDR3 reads CASSPPSGTVYEQYF. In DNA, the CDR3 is TGCGCCAGCAGTCCGCCATCCGGGACAGTCTACGAGCAGTACTTC.

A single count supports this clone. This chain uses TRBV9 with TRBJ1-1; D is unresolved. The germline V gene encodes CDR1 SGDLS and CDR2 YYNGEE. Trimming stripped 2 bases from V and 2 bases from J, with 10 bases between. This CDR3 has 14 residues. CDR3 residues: CASSVERYNTEAFF. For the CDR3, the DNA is TGTGCCAGCAGCGTCGAACGGTACAACACTGAAGCTTTCTTT.

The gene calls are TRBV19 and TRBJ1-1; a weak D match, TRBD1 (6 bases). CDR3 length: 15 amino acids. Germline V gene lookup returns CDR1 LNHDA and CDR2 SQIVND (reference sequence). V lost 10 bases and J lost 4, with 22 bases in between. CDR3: CATAHPPMGATEAFF. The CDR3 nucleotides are TGTGCCACAGCCCACCCACCCATGGGGGCCACTGAAGCTTTCTTT.